This T cell receptor (beta chain) is from a study of blood T cell repertoires in COVID-19. Overall study: The United States, Italy and Spain supplied acute and convalescent COVID-19 samples. PBMCs, B-cell-depleted T cells, or T cells were the source of the cDNA or gDNA that made up the material.

J lost 8 bases, V lost 5 bases, and 7 bases had no gene match. This CDR3 spans 15 amino acids. The germline V gene has CDR1 SGHTA and CDR2 FQGNSA. Per the original data handling: Quantification of nucleated cells was approximated via reference gene primer amplification. Here immunoSEQ multiplex PCR was the method, and the copy in TCRdb shows in-frame clones only, minus some. The V and J calls and clone size come from that table; D and trimming were worked out from the DNA. This table has about 98,000 clones, approximately 89% appearing once. The V and J genes are TRBV7-2 and TRBJ1-6; 9 nucleotides align to TRBD1. The clonotype comes from a man in his forties or fifties with acute or convalescent COVID-19. Sequencing used peripheral blood. CDR3 sequence: CASSQAGTGYSPLHF. CDR3 coding DNA: TGTGCCAGCAGCCAAGCCGGGACAGGGTATTCACCCCTCCACTTT.